These 3 T cell receptor beta chains share one sample of origin, sequenced in a study of regulatory and conventional T cells in RAG deficiency. The table came from immunoSEQ multiplex PCR; TCRdb's copy has only in-frame clones and leaves some out. The sample carries more than 20,000 clones, almost 96% recorded once. Genomic DNA came from blood conventional CD4+ T cells gated CD25-low CD127-high. The data were also submitted as part of a second study, on regulatory T cells. That report notes: The PCR used 52 TRBV and 13 TRBJ primers.

The sample was CD25- CD4+ T cells sorted from blood. The source is a human donor in good health.

The chain links TRBV5-1 to TRBJ1-2, with TRBD1 matching over 12 bases. Germline assignment: CDR1 SGHRS and CDR2 YFSETQ. The CDR3 length is 15 residues. V shed 0 bases and J 8 bases; nucleotides not matched to a gene: 5. The DNA of the CDR3 is TGCGCCAGCAGCTTGGTGGGGACAGGGGGCGAAGGCTACACCTTC. Protein sequence: CASSLVGTGGEGYTF.

The V gene is TRBV10-2, the J gene TRBJ1-1; 7 bases are shared with TRBD1. The CDR3 is 13 amino acids. With V trimmed by 9 bases and J by 2 bases, 6 bases remained unmatched. Germline values: CDR1 WSHSY, CDR2 SAAADI. CDR3 in DNA: TGCGCCAGTACGGACAGGATTAACACTGAAGCTTTCTTT. This translates into CASTDRINTEAFF.

The V gene is TRBV21-1, the J gene TRBJ1-1; TRBD1 is the table's D call, not checked against the DNA. TRBV21-1 is reported as a pseudogene. The CDR3 loop spans 17 amino acids. Here the CDR3 DNA reads TGTGCCAGCAGCACCCCCGGACAGGGCAGAAAAGACACTGAAGCTTTCTTT. As protein: CASSTPGQGRKDTEAFF.